The 24 T cell receptor beta chains in this list originate from one sample, sequenced in a study of early T cells in non-severe SARS-CoV-2 infection. TCRdb recomputed calls from the 5' RACE reads with MiXCR, one row per CDR3 protein. Altogether 84,000 or so distinct CDR3 sequences are present, roughly an eighth being singletons, with the ten largest covering approximately 2.5%. The specimen was whole blood. The receptors stem from an adult who was a healthcare worker with PCR-confirmed SARS-CoV-2 infection or an uninfected control (not recorded which).

In this sample, this clonotype turned up a few times. This rearrangement joins TRBV20-1 to TRBJ2-1; TRBD2 matches 8 bases. The junction had 7 bases not matched to a gene; V was cut back by 6 bases and J by 0 bases. CDR3 length: 15 residues. From germline, CDR1 is DFQATT and CDR2 SNEGSKA (reference sequence). The CDR3 is CSAPLSGSSYNEQFF. The CDR3 nucleotides read TGCAGTGCCCCCCTGAGCGGGAGCTCCTACAATGAGCAGTTCTTC.

This clonotype showed up many times. V usage is TRBV29-1 and J usage is TRBJ1-1; the match to TRBD1 covers 8 bases. CDR1 SQVTM and CDR2 ANQGSEA come from the germline V gene. Trimming removed 2 bases from V and 4 bases from J; junction bases left unmatched: 6. This CDR3 region has 14 residues. The CDR3 nucleotides read TGCAGCGTTGAACCTACACAGGGGGGCACTGAAGCTTTCTTT. Translated, it gives CSVEPTQGGTEAFF. The full variable domain, completed using reference TRBV29-1 and TRBJ1-1, is SAVISQKPSRDICQRGTSLTIQCQVDSQVTMMFWYRQQPGQSLTLIATANQGSEATYESGFVIDKFPISRPNLTFSTLTVSNMSPEDSSIYLCSVEPTQGGTEAFFGQGTRLTVV.

This clonotype was seen a handful of times. J is TRBJ2-1 and V is TRBV12-3 or TRBV12-4; TRBD2 agrees at 9 bases. The CDR3 consists of 15 residues. Trimming at V came to 5 bases and at J to 9 bases, leaving 11 bases not matched to a gene. CDR3 sequence reads: CASSQLAGGPGEQFF. CDR3 in DNA: TGTGCCAGCAGTCAATTGGCGGGAGGGCCTGGTGAGCAGTTCTTC.

This clonotype was seen ten or more times. The chain links TRBV6-5 to TRBJ1-2; D not resolved. The CDR3 is 13 amino acids. The ends were cut back, 10 bases at V and 6 bases at J, with 18 bases in the middle. CDR1 is MNHEY and CDR2 is SVGAGI in the germline V gene. This chain's CDR3 is CATLAPEANGYTF. Here the CDR3 DNA reads TGTGCCACCCTAGCGCCGGAGGCAAATGGCTACACCTTC.

This clonotype was counted many times. The genes are TRBV11-2 and TRBJ2-2; 12 positions agree with TRBD2. Germline CDR1 reads SGHAT; CDR2 reads FQNNGV. V trimming: 4 bases; J trimming: 7 bases; junction bases outside the gene matches: 7. This CDR3 spans 16 amino acids. DNA of the CDR3: TGTGCCAGCAGCTCAGGACTAGCGGGAATAAACGGGGAGCTGTTTTTT. Translation: CASSSGLAGINGELFF.

This clonotype was recorded many times. The CDR3 loop reads CASPRDTGELFF. The CDR3 DNA sequence: TGTGCTAGCCCCAGGGACACCGGGGAGCTGTTTTTT. The genes are TRBV7-7 and TRBJ2-2; possible D gene TRBD1, 5 bases. The CDR3 is 12 amino acids. The germline V gene encodes CDR1 SSHAT and CDR2 FNYEAQ (reference sequence). Combining the CDR3 with reference TRBV7-7 and TRBJ2-2 gives the whole variable domain GAGVSQSPRYKVTKRGQDVTLRCDPISSHATLYWYQQALGQGPEFLTYFNYEAQPDKSGLPSDRFSAERPEGSISTLTIQRTEQRDSAMYRCASPRDTGELFFGEGSRLTVL.

This clonotype has a count of ten or more. The chain has TRBV19 and TRBJ2-2, with 9 bases lining up with TRBD1. CDR1 and CDR2 from the germline V gene are LNHDA and SQIVND (reference sequence). V gave up 4 bases and J gave up 6 bases; unmatched junction bases: 9. This CDR3 has 16 amino acids. CDR3 in amino acids: CASSTLQGAVSGELFF. In DNA form, the CDR3 reads TGTGCCAGTAGTACCTTACAGGGGGCGGTATCCGGGGAGCTGTTTTTT.

J is TRBJ1-3 and V is TRBV28; D is undetermined. The ends were cut back, 2 bases at V and 6 bases at J, with 11 bases in the middle. This CDR3 has 14 residues. Germline values: CDR1 MDHEN, CDR2 SYDVKM. CDR3 in amino acids: CASSLGSQANTIYF. The CDR3 DNA reads TGTGCCAGCAGTTTAGGGAGCCAGGCAAACACCATATATTTT.

V and J are TRBV5-1 and TRBJ2-3, with D hard to call. Trimming took off 0 bases at V and 4 bases at J, with 9 bases between the two ends. The CDR3 has 14 residues. Germline assignment: CDR1 SGHRS and CDR2 YFSETQ. Written as DNA, the CDR3 is TGCGCCAGCAGCTTGGAGGGTAGGGCAGATACGCAGTATTTT. It translates to CASSLEGRADTQYF.

This clonotype was detected only a few times. The rearrangement links TRBV29-1 to TRBJ1-1; TRBD1 agrees at 7 bases. This CDR3 is built from 12 residues. The V and J ends lost 8 bases and 8 bases, in that order; junction bases with no gene match: 11. Germline assignment: CDR1 SQVTM and CDR2 ANQGSEA. CDR3 amino acids: CSIGRQGKEAFF. The CDR3 coding sequence is TGCAGCATTGGGCGACAGGGAAAGGAAGCTTTCTTT.

The rearrangement uses TRBV29-1 and TRBJ2-1; weak D call: TRBD2 (5 bases). There are 15 residues in the CDR3. CDR1 and CDR2 (germline): SQVTM, ANQGSEA. Trimming left V 4 bases short and J 0 bases short, with 13 bases between. Written as DNA, the CDR3 is TGCAGCGTTGGGGGAGCGAGCCGCTCCTACAATGAGCAGTTCTTC. It yields the protein CSVGGASRSYNEQFF.

This clonotype was counted many times. The rearrangement links TRBV12-3 or TRBV12-4 to TRBJ2-5; TRBD2 agrees at 7 bases. The length of the CDR3 is 16 residues. J gave up 7 bases and V 5 bases, and 16 bases lay outside the gene matches. Written as DNA, the CDR3 is TGTGCCAGCAGTACCGGGGGGAAAACCCTTCGGGGGACCCAGTACTTC. It encodes CASSTGGKTLRGTQYF.

This rearrangement joins TRBV18 to TRBJ1-1, with 10 bases aligning to TRBD1. Per the germline V gene, CDR1 is KGHSH and CDR2 is LQKENI. The J segment lost 4 bases and the V segment lost 6 bases, leaving 17 bases of the junction unmatched. The CDR3 extends over 18 amino acids. DNA of the CDR3: TGTGCCAGCTCCCCAATCCCGGGACAGGGGATCGGGGGCACTGAAGCTTTCTTT. Translated, it gives CASSPIPGQGIGGTEAFF.

The genes are TRBV6-5 and TRBJ2-7; TRBD1 or TRBD2 may be the D gene (5 bases each). CDR3 length: 14 residues. Germline assignment: CDR1 MNHEY and CDR2 SVGAGI. The V end was cut by 5 bases, the J end by 0 bases, with 11 bases between. CDR3 protein: CASSRWGSSYEQYF. The CDR3 nucleotides are TGTGCCAGCAGTAGGTGGGGGAGCTCCTACGAGCAGTACTTC.

The rearrangement uses TRBV5-1 and TRBJ2-6; no clear D. CDR3 length: 17 amino acids. V was trimmed by 1 base and J by 0 bases, leaving 11 bases between them. Germline CDR1 and CDR2: SGHRS and YFSETQ. The CDR3 region has the DNA TGCGCCAGCAGCTTGACACAGCCCAGCTCTGGGGCCAACGTCCTGACTTTC. Its protein is CASSLTQPSSGANVLTF.

This chain links TRBV30 with TRBJ2-3, with D maybe TRBD2 (6 bases). The ends were cut back, 0 bases at V and 2 bases at J, with 12 bases in the middle. The CDR3 is 15 residues long. CDR1 and CDR2 (germline): GTSNPN, SVGIG (reference sequence). Here the CDR3 reads CAWSVWRGLTDTQYF. The CDR3 DNA reads as TGTGCCTGGAGTGTATGGCGGGGCCTCACAGATACGCAGTATTTT.

This clonotype has just a few counts. The chain couples TRBV11-3 to TRBJ2-1; 8 nucleotides line up with TRBD2. The CDR3 has 15 amino acids. The ends lost 5 bases at V and 4 bases at J; junction bases unmatched: 7. Germline values: CDR1 SGHNT, CDR2 YENEEA. CDR3 nucleotide sequence: TGTGCCAGCAGCATAAGACTAGCGCCTTACAATGAGCAGTTCTTC. It codes for CASSIRLAPYNEQFF.

This clonotype has just a few counts. V is TRBV29-1 and J is TRBJ2-7; 13 bases agree with TRBD2. Trimming took 7 bases from V and 7 from J; bases not matched to a gene: 10. Looked up from germline, CDR1 is SQVTM and CDR2 is ANQGSEA. CDR3 length: 14 amino acids. The DNA for the CDR3 is TGCAGCGCGGTCCCGGGGGGACTAGCGGGGGAGCAGTACTTC. Translated: CSAVPGGLAGEQYF.

This clonotype occurred many times. The genes are TRBV10-3 and TRBJ2-1; TRBD1 matches 11 bases. V lost 0 bases to trimming and J lost 0 bases; unmatched junction nucleotides: 1. The CDR3 loop spans 17 amino acids. Germline assignment: CDR1 ENHRY and CDR2 SYGVKD. Here the CDR3 reads CAISESDRGHSYNEQFF. The CDR3 DNA follows: TGTGCCATCAGTGAGTCGGACAGGGGGCACTCCTACAATGAGCAGTTCTTC.

This clonotype was observed at least ten times. The rearrangement uses TRBV6-4 and TRBJ1-5; D call uncertain. The V end was cut by 5 bases, the J end by 3 bases, with 8 bases between. The CDR3 covers 13 residues. The germline CDR1 and CDR2 sequences are MRHNA and SNTAGT. The CDR3 protein is CASSTDLNQPQHF. As DNA, the CDR3 is TGTGCCAGCAGTACGGACCTCAATCAGCCCCAGCATTTT.

The sample holds a few counts of this clonotype. V and J are TRBV7-2 and TRBJ1-5, with D unclear. This CDR3 contains 15 residues. Germline lookup yields CDR1 SGHTA and CDR2 FQGNSA. Trimming removed 5 bases at V and 3 bases at J, with 14 bases between. The CDR3 here is CASSSDGRVNQPQHF. The CDR3 DNA reads as TGTGCCAGCAGCAGCGACGGACGAGTCAATCAGCCCCAGCATTTT. The variable domain in full, with the rest retrieved from reference TRBV7-2 and TRBJ1-5, is GAGVSQSPSNKVTEKGKDVELRCDPISGHTALYWYRQSLGQGLEFLIYFQGNSAPDKSGLPSDRFSAERTGGSVSTLTIQRTQQEDSAVYLCASSSDGRVNQPQHFGDGTRLSIL.

In its sample, this clonotype was seen a few times. V and J are TRBV6-1 and TRBJ2-7; D ambiguous. CDR1 MNHNS and CDR2 SASEGT come from the germline V gene. Trimming cost V 2 bases and J 4 bases, with 12 bases left between them. The CDR3 totals 14 residues. The CDR3 coding sequence is TGTGCCAGCAGTGAATTGGTTGTCGAGTACGAGCAGTACTTC. Its translation: CASSELVVEYEQYF.

Ten or more counts support this clonotype. The genes are TRBV24-1 and TRBJ2-5, with a possible D match to TRBD1 (6 bases). V was pared by 1 base and J by 5 bases, with 16 bases between. Germline V CDR1 and CDR2: KGHDR, SFDVKD. This CDR3 is built from 16 residues. CDR3 sequence (DNA): TGTGCCACCAGTGATTTCGAGGCAGGGGATGGCGAGACCCAGTACTTC. The encoded protein is CATSDFEAGDGETQYF.

This clonotype was counted many times. The chain has TRBV11-2 and TRBJ2-5; 14 bases fit TRBD2. In germline, CDR1 is SGHAT, CDR2 FQNNGV. The CDR3 covers 16 residues. J lost 5 bases, V lost 4 bases, and 6 bases had no gene match. In DNA form, the CDR3 reads TGTGCCAGCAGCTCTTCCGGGACTAGCGGGAGTGAGACCCAGTACTTC. Its translation: CASSSSGTSGSETQYF. The whole variable domain, filled in from reference TRBV11-2 and TRBJ2-5, reads EAGVAQSPRYKIIEKRQSVAFWCNPISGHATLYWYQQILGQGPKLLIQFQNNGVVDDSQLPKDRFSAERLKGVDSTLKIQPAKLEDSAVYLCASSSSGTSGSETQYFGPGTRLLVL.